This T cell receptor (beta chain) was sequenced in a study of shared clonotypes between healthy human individuals (dated by TCRdb to 2018 to 2020). Study-level background: Three men and a couple of women, aged 18 to 49 years, made up the cohort. For each donor, CD4 naive and CD4 memory were each given three plates, CD8 naive was given two plates, and CD8 memory was given one plate. Blood TCR repertoires of about 5 healthy adults were deeply sequenced to estimate repertoire size and the extent of clonotype sharing between individuals. Leukapheresis yielded between about 0.94 and 9.5 billion PBMCs per donor. To increase sequencing depth and limit assay-specific biases, TCR repertoire library preparation and sequencing were carried out by different laboratories using diverse techniques. The investigation overall reported the following: Compared with non-shared clonotypes, clonotypes shared by all four sorted-subset donors had higher generation probabilities. Pairwise subsampling indicated that sequencing depth was expected to affect the degree of clonotype sharing among donors. Incomplete sequencing was indicated by rarefaction of sorted-subset datasets, despite the large sequencing depth. Sampling was restricted to blood, and TCR repertoires in tissues likely differ from the TCR repertoires found in blood. The small number of donors limited the genetic and exposure-history diversity represented. Larger estimated clonotype richness was generally found for naive subsets than for memory subsets. About 5% of naive CD4, 3% to 4% of naive CD8, roughly 2.4% of memory CD4, and 0.4% of memory CD8 clonotypes were shared across a handful of donors.

Relative to germline, V is 4 bases shorter and J is 6 bases shorter, with 25 bases between their ends. From the cysteine through the phenylalanine, the CDR3 covers 16 amino acids. Solely the CDR3 DNA is kept, with 48 bases framed from the first base. Looking up the germline V gene (reference sequence) yields CDR1 GTSNPN and CDR2 SVGIG. Points on this clone: Its antigen is still unknown. No much larger clonotype is one base removed from it; base qualities were not supplied.

TCR CDR3 regions were amplified from genomic DNA by multiplex PCR using the deep immunoSEQ assay. Genomic DNA extracted from each cell subset was distributed evenly over all wells of several immunoSEQ 96-well plates, and each plate served as one replicate. Each replicate PCR for sorted subsets received about 210 ng genomic DNA, equal to roughly 30,000 T cell genomes. Purified libraries were quantified with a Qubit 3.0 fluorometer, sized on a Bioanalyzer 2100, and re-quantified with the KAPA Library Quantification kit. Each immunoSEQ 96-well plate was sequenced on its own single-read 150-cycle Illumina NextSeq 550 flow cell. The authors' analysis ran thus. The immunoSEQ output contained only junctional sequences without quality scores, so filtering could not match that applied to full-length reads. To assign V/J genes and CDR3, sequences were annotated against IMGT germline references using PyIR, a Python wrapper for IgBLAST v1.9. Reads were filtered out if the reads had weak V/J assignments (E-value above 1e-6), no CDR3, stop codons, out-of-frame junctions, or ambiguous translated residues. V3J clonotypes were defined as sequences sharing an identical inferred V gene, J gene, and CDR3 amino acid sequence. The percentage overlap between two repertoires was calculated by dividing the number of shared unique clonotypes by the size of the smaller repertoire. Richness of each repertoire was evaluated using RTK rarefaction, the Chao1 estimator, and Recon v2.1 estimates of unobserved clonotypes. For all TCRbeta clonotypes obtained by the gDNA method from a few donors, generation probabilities were computed with OLGA. Not all clones reach the TCRdb copy of this immuneACCESS table, which keeps in-frame sequences only. Checked studies attribute under half of the gap to unresolved V genes and leave the rest unexplained. The V and J calls and clone size were taken over from that table, and D and trimming were inferred from the DNA. The sample table contains over 75,000 clones; only one count was recorded for almost 70% of them. 45% to 55% of the sample is in the top ten clones.

Healthy HIV-negative adults with no recently reported acute infections or vaccinations were included as donors. Only Caucasian adults living in Nashville, Tennessee, USA were represented among the donors. The CD8 memory samples were a combination of magnetically selected CD45RO+ cells and CCR7-negative CD45RA+ effector memory (TemRA) cells. After blood collection by leukapheresis, PBMCs were isolated using Ficoll-Histopaque density gradient centrifugation and then cryopreserved in the vapor phase of liquid nitrogen. Purity and quantity of every magnetically sorted T cell population were checked by analytical flow cytometry. Genomic DNA was isolated from every sorted fraction and measured by UV absorbance on a Nanodrop 2000c.

Material for sequencing was memory CD8+ T cells sorted from blood. What the cell subset or site label conveys for this sample: CD45RO+ cells pooled with CCR7-negative TemRA cells. The sequence was collected from a man aged 30 to 45 in good health. The chain employs TRBV30 and TRBJ2-7; confidence is insufficient to name the D gene. The sequence in DNA is TGTGCCTGGACCCTCAAATGGGCTAGTGAGTCTTTCGAGCAGTACTTC. Translated, this gives CAWTLKWASESFEQYF.